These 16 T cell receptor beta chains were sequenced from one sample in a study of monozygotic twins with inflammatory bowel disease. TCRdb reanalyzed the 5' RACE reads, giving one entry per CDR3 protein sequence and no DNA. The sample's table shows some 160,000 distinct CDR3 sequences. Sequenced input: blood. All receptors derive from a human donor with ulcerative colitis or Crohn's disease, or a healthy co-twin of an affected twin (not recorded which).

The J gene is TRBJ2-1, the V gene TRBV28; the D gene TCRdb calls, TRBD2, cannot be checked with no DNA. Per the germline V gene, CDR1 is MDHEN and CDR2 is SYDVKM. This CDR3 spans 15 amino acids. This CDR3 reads CASSFRLAGGNEQFF.

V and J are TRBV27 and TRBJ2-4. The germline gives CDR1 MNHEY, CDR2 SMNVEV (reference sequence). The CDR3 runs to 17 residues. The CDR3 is CAIPSSRATRAKNMQYF.

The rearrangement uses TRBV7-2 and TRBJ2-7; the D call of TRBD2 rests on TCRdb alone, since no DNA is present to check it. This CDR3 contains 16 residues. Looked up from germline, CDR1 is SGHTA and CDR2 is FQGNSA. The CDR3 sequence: CASSWTSGGFSYEQYF.

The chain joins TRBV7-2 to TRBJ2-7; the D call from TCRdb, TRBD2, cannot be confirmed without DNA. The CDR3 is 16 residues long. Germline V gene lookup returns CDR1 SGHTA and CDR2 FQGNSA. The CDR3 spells CASSLEEREGPYEQYF. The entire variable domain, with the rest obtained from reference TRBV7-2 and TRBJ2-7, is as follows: GAGVSQSPSNKVTEKGKDVELRCDPISGHTALYWYRQSLGQGLEFLIYFQGNSAPDKSGLPSDRFSAERTGGSVSTLTIQRTQQEDSAVYLCASSLEEREGPYEQYFGPGTRLTVT.

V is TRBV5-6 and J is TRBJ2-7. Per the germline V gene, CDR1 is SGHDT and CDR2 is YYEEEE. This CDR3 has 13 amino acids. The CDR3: CASSLRTPYEQYF.

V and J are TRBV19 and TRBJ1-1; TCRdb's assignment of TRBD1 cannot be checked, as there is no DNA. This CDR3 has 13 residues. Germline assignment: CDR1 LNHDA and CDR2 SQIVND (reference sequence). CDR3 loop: CASSVGTEFEAFF.

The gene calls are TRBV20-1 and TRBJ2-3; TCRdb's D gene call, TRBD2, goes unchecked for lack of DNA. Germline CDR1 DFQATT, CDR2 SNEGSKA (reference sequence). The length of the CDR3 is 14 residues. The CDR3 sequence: CSARDVTSGLPNYF.

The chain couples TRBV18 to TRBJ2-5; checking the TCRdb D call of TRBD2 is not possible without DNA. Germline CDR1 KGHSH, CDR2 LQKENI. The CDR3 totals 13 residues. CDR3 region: CASSLGTFEAQYF.

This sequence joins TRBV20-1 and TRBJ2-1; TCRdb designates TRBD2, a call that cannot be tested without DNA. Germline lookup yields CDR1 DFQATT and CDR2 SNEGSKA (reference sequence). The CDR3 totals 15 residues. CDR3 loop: CSAPPLAGGYNEQFF.

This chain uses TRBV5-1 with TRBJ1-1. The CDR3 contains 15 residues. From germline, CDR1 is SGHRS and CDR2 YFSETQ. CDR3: CASSLNDPSYTEAFF.

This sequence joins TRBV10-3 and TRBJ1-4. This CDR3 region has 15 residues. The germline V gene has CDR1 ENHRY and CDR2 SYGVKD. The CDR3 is CAISESRKGNEKLFF.

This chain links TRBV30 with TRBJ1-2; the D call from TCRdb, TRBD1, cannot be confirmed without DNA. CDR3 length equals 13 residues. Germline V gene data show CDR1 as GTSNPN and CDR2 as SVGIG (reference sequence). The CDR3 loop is CAWGAGLDYGYTF.

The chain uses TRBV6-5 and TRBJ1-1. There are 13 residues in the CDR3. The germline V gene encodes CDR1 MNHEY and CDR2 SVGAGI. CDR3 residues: CASTSGMNTEAFF.

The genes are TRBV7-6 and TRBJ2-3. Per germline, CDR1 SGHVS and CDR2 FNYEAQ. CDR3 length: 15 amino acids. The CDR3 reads CASSLADSSTDTQYF. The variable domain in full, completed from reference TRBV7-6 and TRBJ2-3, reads GAGVSQSPRYKVTKRGQDVALRCDPISGHVSLYWYRQALGQGPEFLTYFNYEAQQDKSGLPNDRFSAERPEGSISTLTIQRTEQRDSAMYRCASSLADSSTDTQYFGPGTRLTVL.

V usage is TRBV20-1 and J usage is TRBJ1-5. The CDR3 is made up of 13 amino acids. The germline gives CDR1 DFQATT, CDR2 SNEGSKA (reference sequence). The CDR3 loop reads CSARKIEGPPQHF.

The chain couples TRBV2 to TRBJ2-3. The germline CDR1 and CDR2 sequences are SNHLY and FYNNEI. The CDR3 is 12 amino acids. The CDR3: CASDPLTDTQYF.